These 26 T cell receptor beta chains were all obtained from the same sample, sequenced in a study of cytomegalovirus exposure and HLA in healthy donors (TCRdb year 2017). To prepare the library, the immunoSEQ multiplex PCR assay was applied. A mixture of 60 forward primers for TCR Vbeta segments and 13 reverse primers for TCR Jbeta segments was used in the multiplex PCR. What TCRdb holds here is the immuneACCESS table cut down to in-frame rearrangements. Part of the clones is not present; checked against another copy, under half of the missing clones reflect an unresolved V gene, and the others are unexplained. For this sample the table gives roughly 100,000 clones, of which approximately 69% were detected only once. The top ten clonotypes cover under 25% of the sample. The sample was PBMCs. Receptors originate from a woman aged 50 to 60 in good health and CMV-seropositive.

The V call is TRBV9, the J call TRBJ2-3; 9 nucleotides match TRBD1. Germline V gene data show CDR1 as SGDLS and CDR2 as YYNGEE. The CDR3 consists of 15 residues. V lost 6 bases to trimming and J lost 5 bases; unmatched junction nucleotides: 10. The CDR3 reads CASNSLGQGGDTQYF. In nucleotides, the CDR3 is TGTGCCAGCAACTCCCTGGGACAGGGCGGAGATACGCAGTATTTT.

The chain recombines TRBV30 with TRBJ2-5; possibly TRBD1 for D (6 bases). Matching the DNA end better, TRBJ2-7 makes the J call doubtful. From germline, CDR1 is GTSNPN and CDR2 SVGIG (reference sequence). The CDR3 totals 14 residues. For the CDR3, the DNA is TGTGCCTGGAGTCCAGTGGGGGCTTTCTACGAGCAGTACTTC. Residues: CAWSPVGAFYEQYF.

The chain employs TRBV18 and TRBJ1-3; tentatively, D is TRBD1 (6 bases). Germline-derived CDR1 and CDR2 are KGHSH and LQKENI. With 5 bases removed from V and 2 bases from J, the gap between germline ends came to 10 bases. This CDR3 spans 14 amino acids. This chain's CDR3 is CASSSTGTGNTIYF. The CDR3 DNA reads as TGTGCCAGCTCATCTACAGGGACTGGAAACACCATATATTTT.

This chain connects TRBV28 to TRBJ1-2, with TRBD1 as a possible D gene (5 bases). V was cut by 5 bases and J by 2 bases, with 12 bases left in between. The CDR3 has 14 amino acids. Germline V CDR1 and CDR2: MDHEN, SYDVKM. CDR3 bases: TGTGCCAGCAGTACCCCGGGGGGAAACTATGGCTACACCTTC. This gives the protein CASSTPGGNYGYTF.

This clone was observed a single time. The V call is TRBV7-7, the J call TRBJ1-4; D is unclear. V lost 11 bases and J 5 bases, leaving 15 bases between the germline ends. This CDR3 spans 13 amino acids. Germline V gene sequence: CDR1 SSHAT, CDR2 FNYEAQ (reference sequence). CDR3 sequence (DNA): TGTGCCGTTGCTGGGCAGGCAAATGAAAAACTGTTTTTT. Amino acids: CAVAGQANEKLFF.

V is TRBV19 and J is TRBJ1-1; D gene unclear. The CDR3 runs to 15 residues. CDR1 is LNHDA and CDR2 is SQIVND in the germline V gene (reference sequence). V was clipped by 5 bases and J by 2 bases, with 15 bases between them. CDR3 nucleotide sequence: TGTGCCAGTAGTCCAGACCGGGGAATTAACACTGAAGCTTTCTTT. This translates into CASSPDRGINTEAFF.

This clone came up once. The chain is built from TRBV27 and TRBJ2-7; D is undetermined. V was shortened by 6 bases and J by 0 bases, with 3 bases between the two germline ends. The CDR3 has 11 residues. Germline CDR1 is MNHEY and CDR2 is SMNVEV (reference sequence). The CDR3 region is CASSSSYEQYF. The CDR3, as DNA: TGTGCCAGCAGCTCCTCCTACGAGCAGTACTTC.

The rearrangement links TRBV9 to TRBJ2-2; a possible D gene is TRBD1 (6 bases). Deletions cut 4 bases from V and 3 bases from J, with 22 bases between. CDR3 size: 18 residues. Looked up from germline, CDR1 is SGDLS and CDR2 is YYNGEE. DNA for the CDR3: TGTGCCAGCAGCCTTCGCAGGGGCCCCGAAGTGGACACCGGGGAGCTGTTTTTT. As protein: CASSLRRGPEVDTGELFF. The whole variable domain, remainder taken from reference TRBV9 and TRBJ2-2, is DSGVTQTPKHLITATGQRVTLRCSPRSGDLSVYWYQQSLDQGLQFLIQYYNGEERAKGNILERFSAQQFPDLHSELNLSSLELGDSALYFCASSLRRGPEVDTGELFFGEGSRLTVL.

The chain recombines TRBV7-8 with TRBJ2-5; weak D call: TRBD2 (5 bases). V shed 2 bases and J shed 13 bases, with 17 bases lying between them. CDR1 is SGHVS, CDR2 FQNEAQ, per germline. The CDR3 runs 13 residues. CDR3 sequence (DNA): TGTGCCAGCAGCTTAAACGGGGTCGCTAGTCTGTACTTC. Translation gives CASSLNGVASLYF.

This clone has just a few counts. The CDR3 here is CASSFRGTGYGYTF. DNA for the CDR3: TGCGCCAGCAGCTTCAGGGGAACGGGCTATGGCTACACCTTC. This chain connects TRBV5-1 to TRBJ1-2; TRBD1 might be the D (6 bases). Trimming removed 2 bases from V and 4 bases from J, with 12 bases in between. The CDR3 extends over 14 amino acids. CDR1 and CDR2 from the germline V gene are SGHRS and YFSETQ. Using reference TRBV5-1 and TRBJ1-2 for the parts outside the CDR3, the full variable domain is KAGVTQTPRYLIKTRGQQVTLSCSPISGHRSVSWYQQTPGQGLQFLFEYFSETQRNKGNFPGRFSGRQFSNSRSEMNVSTLELGDSALYLCASSFRGTGYGYTFGSGTRLTVV.

This clone was found a few times. CDR3: CASSLLLGQGGNEQFF. The CDR3 nucleotides read TGTGCCAGCAGTCTCTTATTAGGACAGGGAGGCAATGAGCAGTTCTTC. The chain joins TRBV28 to TRBJ2-1, with 8 bases fitting TRBD1. J gave up 6 bases and V 5 bases, and 12 bases lay outside the gene matches. Per germline, CDR1 MDHEN and CDR2 SYDVKM. This CDR3 spans 16 amino acids.

A single count supports this clone. This chain joins TRBV7-7 and TRBJ2-1, with D possibly TRBD2 on 6 matching bases. The length of the CDR3 is 14 residues. Germline-derived CDR1 and CDR2 are SSHAT and FNYEAQ (reference sequence). Deletions cut 3 bases from V and 5 bases from J, with 11 bases between. The chain's CDR3 is CASSFGGTDNEQFF. The CDR3 DNA sequence: TGTGCCAGCAGCTTCGGCGGGACGGACAATGAGCAGTTCTTC.

This chain joins TRBV7-3 and TRBJ1-1, with 8 nucleotides matching TRBD1. J lost 6 bases, V lost 8 bases, and 14 bases had no gene match. The CDR3 length is 15 residues. From germline, CDR1 is SGHTA and CDR2 FQGTGA. The chain's CDR3 is CASGPPDRGGAEAFF. The CDR3 DNA reads TGTGCCAGCGGTCCCCCCGACAGGGGAGGCGCTGAAGCTTTCTTT.

The rearrangement joins TRBV5-1 to TRBJ2-3; D perhaps matches TRBD2 (6 bases). Per the germline V gene, CDR1 is SGHRS and CDR2 is YFSETQ. V lost 4 bases to trimming and J lost 4 bases, with 13 bases between them. The CDR3 spans 14 residues. Here the CDR3 DNA reads TGCGCCAGCAGCCTGGTAGGAGGGCCAGATACGCAGTATTTT. Its translation: CASSLVGGPDTQYF.

This clone turned up a few times. The V gene is TRBV4-1, the J gene TRBJ2-7, with D tentatively TRBD1 (5 bases). The germline gives CDR1 MGHRA, CDR2 YSYEKL. V gave up 0 bases and J gave up 2 bases, with 11 bases separating them. This CDR3 has 15 residues. The CDR3 DNA reads TGCGCCAGCAGCCAAGATCTAGGACAAACCTACGAGCAGTACTTC. It translates to CASSQDLGQTYEQYF.

This clone was recorded many times. This chain connects TRBV4-1 to TRBJ2-6; possible D gene TRBD1, 8 bases. Germline CDR1 and CDR2: MGHRA and YSYEKL. Trimming removed 3 bases at V and 0 bases at J, with 18 bases between. The CDR3 loop spans 19 amino acids. CDR3 DNA sequence: TGCGCCAGCAGCCAGGGGGGGACAGGCTTCATCTCTGGGGCCAACGTCCTGACTTTC. It is translated as CASSQGGTGFISGANVLTF.

This clone has just one count. CDR3 sequence: CASSYTAGGQETQYF. The CDR3 DNA reads TGTGCCAGCAGCTACACAGCGGGGGGGCAAGAGACCCAGTACTTC. The chain combines TRBV5-4 with TRBJ2-5; 10 bases fit TRBD2. The germline gives CDR1 SGHNT, CDR2 YYREEE (reference sequence). The CDR3 has 15 residues. V shed 3 bases and J 2 bases; nucleotides not matched to a gene: 4.

This chain links TRBV7-8 with TRBJ1-6; D unclear. Trimming took off 0 bases at V and 13 bases at J, with 16 bases between the two ends. Germline V gene lookup returns CDR1 SGHVS and CDR2 FQNEAQ. The CDR3 consists of 15 residues. DNA of the CDR3: TGTGCCAGCAGCTTAGCGCCGGGATTCGGTTCCCCCCTCCACTTT. Protein: CASSLAPGFGSPLHF.

This chain joins TRBV6-5 and TRBJ1-1; the match to TRBD1 covers 9 bases. Germline-derived CDR1 and CDR2 are MNHEY and SVGAGI. V trimming: 2 bases; J trimming: 8 bases; junction bases outside the gene matches: 6. This CDR3 region has 14 residues. The CDR3 nucleotides are TGTGCCAGCAGTTACGGGACAGGGAGCGGGGAAGCTTTCTTT. Protein: CASSYGTGSGEAFF.

This clone was counted only a few times. The CDR3 sequence is CASSYAGGSYNEQFF. In nucleotides, the CDR3 is TGTGCCAGCAGTTACGCGGGGGGGTCCTACAATGAGCAGTTCTTC. The chain combines TRBV6-6 with TRBJ2-1; 9 bases map to TRBD2. V lost 2 bases to trimming and J lost 1 base; unmatched junction nucleotides: 0. The germline CDR1 and CDR2 sequences are MNHNY and SVGAGI (reference sequence). CDR3 length: 15 amino acids.

This rearrangement joins TRBV7-9 to TRBJ2-6; tentative D call: TRBD2 (5 bases). Per germline, CDR1 SEHNR and CDR2 FQNEAQ (reference sequence). V was clipped by 1 base and J by 1 base, with 8 bases between them. The CDR3 spans 16 residues. The CDR3 loop is CASSLGTGSGANVLTF. The CDR3 nucleotides are TGTGCCAGCAGCTTAGGGACTGGGTCTGGGGCCAACGTCCTGACTTTC.

V gene TRBV15 combines with J gene TRBJ1-5; D gene uncertain. The CDR3 is 14 residues long. Deletions cut 4 bases from V and 3 bases from J, with 10 bases between. Germline V CDR1 and CDR2: LNHNV, YYDKDF (reference sequence). In nucleotides, the CDR3 is TGTGCCACCAGCATTGGGCTATTCAATCAGCCCCAGCATTTT. Protein sequence: CATSIGLFNQPQHF.

The gene calls are TRBV7-6 and TRBJ2-7; D possibly corresponds to TRBD1 (6 bases). In germline, CDR1 is SGHVS, CDR2 FNYEAQ. The CDR3 is made up of 12 amino acids. The ends were cut back, 2 bases at V and 5 bases at J, with 7 bases in the middle. CDR3 DNA: TGTGCCAGCAGCTTAAAGGGGGACGAGCAGTACTTC. Protein product: CASSLKGDEQYF.

The sample holds one count of this clone. Without the conserved terminal phenylalanine or tryptophan, this CDR3 likely stems from a read error. The chain employs TRBV2 and TRBJ2-3, with TRBD2 as a possible D gene (7 bases). The CDR3 covers 16 residues. With 6 bases removed from V and 6 bases from J, the gap between germline ends came to 22 bases. From germline, CDR1 is SNHLY and CDR2 FYNNEI. The CDR3 region has the DNA TGTGCCAGCAGCCGAAAGGCGGGGGCTATAGGGGATACGCAGTATCTT. Amino acid sequence: CASSRKAGAIGDTQYL.

The chain employs TRBV5-6 and TRBJ2-1; 16 nucleotides align to TRBD2. The ends lost 3 bases at V and 13 bases at J; junction bases unmatched: 4. The germline gives CDR1 SGHDT, CDR2 YYEEEE. CDR3 length equals 14 residues. The CDR3 nucleotides are TGTGCCAGCAGCTCGGGACTAGCGGGGGGGTTCCAGTTCTTC. Amino acid sequence: CASSSGLAGGFQFF.

This chain links TRBV7-3 with TRBJ2-2; D is unresolved. CDR3 length: 15 residues. Trimming took 2 bases from V and 0 from J, leaving 7 bases between them. Germline V gene lookup returns CDR1 SGHTA and CDR2 FQGTGA. The chain's CDR3 is CASSLGIANTGELFF. As DNA, the CDR3 is TGTGCCAGCAGCTTAGGCATCGCGAACACCGGGGAGCTGTTTTTT.